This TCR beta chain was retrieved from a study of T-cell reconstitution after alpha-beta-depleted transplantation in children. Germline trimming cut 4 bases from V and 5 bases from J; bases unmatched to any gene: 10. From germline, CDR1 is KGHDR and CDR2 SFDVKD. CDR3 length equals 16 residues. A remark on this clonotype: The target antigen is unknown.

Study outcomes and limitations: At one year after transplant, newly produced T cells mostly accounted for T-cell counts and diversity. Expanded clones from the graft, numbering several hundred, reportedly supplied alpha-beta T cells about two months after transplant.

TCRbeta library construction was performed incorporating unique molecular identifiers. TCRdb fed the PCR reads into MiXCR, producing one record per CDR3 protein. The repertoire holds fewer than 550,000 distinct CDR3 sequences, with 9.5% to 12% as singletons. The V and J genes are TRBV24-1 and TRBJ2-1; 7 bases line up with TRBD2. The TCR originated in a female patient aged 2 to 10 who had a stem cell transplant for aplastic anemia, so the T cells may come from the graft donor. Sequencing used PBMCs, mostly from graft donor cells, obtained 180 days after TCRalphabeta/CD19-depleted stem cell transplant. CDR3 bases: TGTGCCACCAGTGAAAGAGCCGGGACTATAAACAATGAGCAGTTCTTC. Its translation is CATSERAGTINNEQFF.